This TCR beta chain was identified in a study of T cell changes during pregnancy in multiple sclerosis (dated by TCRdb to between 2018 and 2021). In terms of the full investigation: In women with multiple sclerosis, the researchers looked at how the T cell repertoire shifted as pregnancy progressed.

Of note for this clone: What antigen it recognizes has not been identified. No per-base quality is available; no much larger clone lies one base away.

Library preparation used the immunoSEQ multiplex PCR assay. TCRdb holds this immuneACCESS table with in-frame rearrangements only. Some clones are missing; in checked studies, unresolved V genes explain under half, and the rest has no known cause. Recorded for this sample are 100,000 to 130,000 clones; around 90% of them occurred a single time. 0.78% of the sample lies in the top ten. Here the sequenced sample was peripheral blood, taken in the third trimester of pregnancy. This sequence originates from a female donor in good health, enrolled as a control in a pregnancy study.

The nucleotides read TGTGCCAGCACCCCGCCTAGCGGGGGGCTATACACCGGGGAGCTGTTTTTT. Its protein product is CASTPPSGGLYTGELFF. The sequence links TRBV7-2 to TRBJ2-2, with 11 bases matching TRBD2. At the junction V is shortened by 7 bases and J by 3 bases; bases outside the gene matches: 10. The CDR3 measures 17 amino acids from cysteine to phenylalanine. Only the CDR3 DNA stays, 51 bases, in frame from base 1. Sequences SGHTA (CDR1) and FQGNSA (CDR2) are obtained from the germline V gene.